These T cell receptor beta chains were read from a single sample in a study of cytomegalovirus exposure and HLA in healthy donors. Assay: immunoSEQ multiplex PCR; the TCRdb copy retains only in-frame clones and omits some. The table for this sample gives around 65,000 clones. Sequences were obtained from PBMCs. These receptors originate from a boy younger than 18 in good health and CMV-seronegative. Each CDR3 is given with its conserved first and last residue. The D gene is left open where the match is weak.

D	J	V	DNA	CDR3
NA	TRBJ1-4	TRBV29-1	TGCAGCGTCCGAAACAGAGAAAGAGGGGAAAAACTGTTTTTT	CSVRNRERGEKLFF
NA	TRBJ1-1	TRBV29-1	TGCAGCGTCGCGGGTTCGAACACTGAAGCTTTCTTT	CSVAGSNTEAFF
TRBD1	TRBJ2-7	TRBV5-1	TGCGCCAGCAGCCCCGAGGGGACAGGGGCCTACGAGCAGTACTTC	CASSPEGTGAYEQYF
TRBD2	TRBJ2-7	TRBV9	TGTGCCAGCAGCGTTTCTAGCGGAAGCTCCTACGAGCAGTACTTC	CASSVSSGSSYEQYF
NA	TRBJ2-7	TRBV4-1	TGCGCCAGCAGCCAATTCGCGGGGTCAAGTGCCTACGAGCAGTACTTC	CASSQFAGSSAYEQYF
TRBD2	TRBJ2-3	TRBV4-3	TGCGCCGGTGGGGCTAGCGGCTCAGATACGCAGTATTTT	CAGGASGSDTQYF
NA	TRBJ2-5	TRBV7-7	TGTGCCAGCAGCCGTGGGACACCCGACCAAGAGACCCAGTACTTC	CASSRGTPDQETQYF
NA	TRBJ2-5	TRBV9	TGTGCCAGCAGCGATAGTGTTGGGGTCGGGAAAGAGACCCAGTACTTC	CASSDSVGVGKETQYF
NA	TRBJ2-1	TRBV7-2	TGTGCCAGCAGCCTGGCCGTCCCGCCAAATGAGCAGTTCTTC	CASSLAVPPNEQFF
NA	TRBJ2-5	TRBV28	TGTGCCAGCAGTTTCCGAGAGGCCCAGTACTTC	CASSFREAQYF
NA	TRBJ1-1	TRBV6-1	TGTGCCAGCAGTGAACAAACCCCTACCAAAGCTTTCTTT	CASSEQTPTKAFF
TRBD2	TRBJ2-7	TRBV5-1	TGCGCCAGCAGGACTAGCGGGACGGCCTACGAGCAGTACTTC	CASRTSGTAYEQYF
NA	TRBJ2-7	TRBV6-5	TGTGCCAGCAGACCCAGCAGGGGCCGTTCCTACGAGCAGTACTTC	CASRPSRGRSYEQYF
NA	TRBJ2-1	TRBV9	TGTGCCAGCAGCGTAGTCAGCTCCTACAATGAGCAGTTCTTC	CASSVVSSYNEQFF
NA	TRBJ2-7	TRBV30	TGTGCCTGGAGTCCCGGACAGATACCCTACGAGCAGTACTTC	CAWSPGQIPYEQYF
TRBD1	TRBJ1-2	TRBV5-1	TGCGCCAGCAGCTTGGCGGGGACAGGTTCGCTCTATGGCTACACCTTC	CASSLAGTGSLYGYTF
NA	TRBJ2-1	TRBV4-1	TGCGCCAGCAGCCAAGAAGGGGAAAACTACAATGAGCAGTTCTTC	CASSQEGENYNEQFF
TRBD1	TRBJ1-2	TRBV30	TGTGCCTGGGTCCCCCTTGGACAGGAAAACTATGGCTACACCTTC	CAWVPLGQENYGYTF
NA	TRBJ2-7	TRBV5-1	TGCGGCAGCCGTTCAGGGGTTACCTACGAGCAGTACTTC	CGSRSGVTYEQYF
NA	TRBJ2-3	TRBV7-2	TGTGCCAGCAGCCTGCGCACGGATACGCAGTATTTT	CASSLRTDTQYF
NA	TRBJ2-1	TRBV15	TGTGCCACCAGCCCCCCCCGGGGTGAGCAGTTCTTC	CATSPPRGEQFF
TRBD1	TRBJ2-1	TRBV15	TGTGCCACCAGCGTTCAGACAGGGTCAAATGAGCAGTTCTTC	CATSVQTGSNEQFF
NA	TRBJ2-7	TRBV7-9	TGTGCCAGCAGCTCGGGGGACTTTAACGAGCAGTACTTC	CASSSGDFNEQYF